This TCR beta chain was profiled in a study of T cell responses to AZD1222 COVID-19 vaccine. Turning to the study itself: Pooling covered second doses at about 4 or about 12 weeks. Study-wide results and caveats: Targeting of unmutated variant regions was reportedly seen in nearly half of spike-specific TCRs. Recipients of two AZD1222 doses showed rising Spike-specific TCR breadth and depth.

Germline CDR1 reads SEHNR; CDR2 reads FQNEAQ (reference sequence). There are 16 residues in the CDR3. Trimming stripped 1 base from V and 3 bases from J, with 10 bases between. As concerns this clone: What it binds is unknown.

TCRdb's table, derived via immunoSEQ multiplex PCR, lists solely in-frame clones and lacks some. This sample has fewer than 110,000 clones, with 87% found just once. This receptor was obtained from an adult in good health. The J gene is TRBJ1-6, the V gene TRBV7-9; D is uncertain. The sample was peripheral blood, taken on day 0 of AZD1222 vaccination. CDR3 nucleotides: TGTGCCAGCAGCTTAGTTCCACCACACTATAATTCACCCCTCCACTTT. Residues: CASSLVPPHYNSPLHF.